This T cell receptor (beta chain) is drawn from a study of T cell responses to AZD1222 COVID-19 vaccine. The overall study: Second-dose timings of about 4 or about 12 weeks were pooled. Study findings and constraints: After two AZD1222 doses, spike-specific TCR breadth and depth rose versus day 0.

In the case of this clone: Antigen unknown.

Trimming cost V 1 base and J 0 bases, with 9 bases left between them. Germline V gives CDR1 SGHTS, CDR2 YDEGEE. The CDR3 has 15 amino acids. Generated by immunoSEQ multiplex PCR, the TCRdb table keeps only in-frame clones and is missing some. Among more than 90,000 clones listed, roughly nine tenths were seen once. This rearrangement joins TRBV5-8 to TRBJ2-3; possibly TRBD1 or TRBD2 for D (6 bases each). The sequencing here drew on peripheral blood, taken on day 0 of AZD1222 vaccination. The receptor comes from an adult in good health. Written as DNA, the CDR3 is TGTGCCAGCAGCTTGAACGGGGGCAGCACAGATACGCAGTATTTT. Residues: CASSLNGGSTDTQYF.